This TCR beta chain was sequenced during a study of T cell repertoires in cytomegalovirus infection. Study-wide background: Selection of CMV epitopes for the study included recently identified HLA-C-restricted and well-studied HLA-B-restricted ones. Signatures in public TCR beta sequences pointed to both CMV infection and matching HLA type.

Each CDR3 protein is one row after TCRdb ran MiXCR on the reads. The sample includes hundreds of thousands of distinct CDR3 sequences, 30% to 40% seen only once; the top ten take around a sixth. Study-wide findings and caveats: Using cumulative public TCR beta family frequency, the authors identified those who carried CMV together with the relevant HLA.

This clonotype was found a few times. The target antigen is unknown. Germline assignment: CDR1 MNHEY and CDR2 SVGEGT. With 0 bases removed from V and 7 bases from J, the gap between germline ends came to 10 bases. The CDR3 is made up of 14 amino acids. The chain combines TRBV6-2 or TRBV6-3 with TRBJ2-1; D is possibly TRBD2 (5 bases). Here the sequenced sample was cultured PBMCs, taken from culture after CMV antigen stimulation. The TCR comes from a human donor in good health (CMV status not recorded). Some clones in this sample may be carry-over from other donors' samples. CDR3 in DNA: TGTGCCAGCAGTTACTCCCCCAGAGGGAATGAGCAGTTCTTC. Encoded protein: CASSYSPRGNEQFF.